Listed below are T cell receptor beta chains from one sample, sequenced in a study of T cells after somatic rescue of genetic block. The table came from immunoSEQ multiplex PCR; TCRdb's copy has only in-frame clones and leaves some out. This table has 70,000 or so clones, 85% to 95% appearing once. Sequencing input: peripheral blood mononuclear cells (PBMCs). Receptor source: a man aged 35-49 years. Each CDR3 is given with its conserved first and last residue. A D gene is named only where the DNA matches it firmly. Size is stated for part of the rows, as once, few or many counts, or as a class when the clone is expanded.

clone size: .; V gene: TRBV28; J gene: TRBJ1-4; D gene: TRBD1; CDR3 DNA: TGTGCCAGCAGTACAAGGCGGGACAGGCGTGAAAAACTGTTTTTT; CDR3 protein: CASSTRRDRREKLFF
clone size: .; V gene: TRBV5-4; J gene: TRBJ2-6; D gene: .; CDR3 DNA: TGTGCCAGCAGCTTTCAAGGAACTGGGGCCAACGTCCTGACTTTC; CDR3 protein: CASSFQGTGANVLTF
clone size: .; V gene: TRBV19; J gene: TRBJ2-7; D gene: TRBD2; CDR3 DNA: TGTGCCAGTAGCCCGACTAGCGGGAGCGAGCAGTACTTC; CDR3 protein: CASSPTSGSEQYF
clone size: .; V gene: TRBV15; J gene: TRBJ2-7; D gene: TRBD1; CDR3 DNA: TGTGCCACCAGCAGAGAGGGACAGGGGGCCTACGAGCAGTACTTC; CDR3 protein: CATSREGQGAYEQYF
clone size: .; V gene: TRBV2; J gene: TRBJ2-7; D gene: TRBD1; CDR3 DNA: TGTGCCAGCAAGGGACAGGCCTACGAGCAGTACTTC; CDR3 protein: CASKGQAYEQYF
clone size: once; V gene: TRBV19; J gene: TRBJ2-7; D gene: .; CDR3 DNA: TGTGCCAGTAGTCCAGCGGACGGATACCCCTACGAGCAGTACTTC; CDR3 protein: CASSPADGYPYEQYF
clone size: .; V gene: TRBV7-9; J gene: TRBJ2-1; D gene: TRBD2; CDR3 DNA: TGTGCCAGCAGCCGGCTAGCGGGAGAAAGTGTATATGAGCAGTTCTTC; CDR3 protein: CASSRLAGESVYEQFF
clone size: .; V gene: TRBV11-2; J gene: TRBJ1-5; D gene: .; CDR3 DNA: TGTGCCAGCAGCTTAGACCGTCGGGGACCCCAGCATTTT; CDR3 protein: CASSLDRRGPQHF
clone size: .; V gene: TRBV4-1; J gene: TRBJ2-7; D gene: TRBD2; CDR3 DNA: TGCGCCAGCAGCCAAACCACCGGGACTAGCGGCTACGAGCAGTACTTC; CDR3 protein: CASSQTTGTSGYEQYF
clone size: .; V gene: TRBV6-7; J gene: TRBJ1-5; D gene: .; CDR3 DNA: TGTGCCAGCAGTCCGACACCCGCGGTGGGTAGCAATCAGCCCCAGCATTTT; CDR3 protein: CASSPTPAVGSNQPQHF
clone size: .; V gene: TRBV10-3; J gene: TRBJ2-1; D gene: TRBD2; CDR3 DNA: TGTGCCATCAGTGAGTCGCAAAGACTAGCGATGGTGGATGAGCAGTTCTTC; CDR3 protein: CAISESQRLAMVDEQFF
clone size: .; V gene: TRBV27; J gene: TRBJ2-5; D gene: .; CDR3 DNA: TGTGCCAGCAGTTCTCAACCCCCCGGGAGCGGAGAAAGGGAGACCCAGTACTTC; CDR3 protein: CASSSQPPGSGERETQYF
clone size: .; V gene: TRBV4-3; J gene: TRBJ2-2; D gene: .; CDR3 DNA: TGCGCCAGCAGCCAAGATTTAAACACCGGGGAGCTGTTTTTT; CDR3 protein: CASSQDLNTGELFF
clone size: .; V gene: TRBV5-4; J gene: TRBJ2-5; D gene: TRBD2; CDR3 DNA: TGTGCCAGCAGCTGGGGGGGTGACCAGTACTTC; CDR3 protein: CASSWGGDQYF
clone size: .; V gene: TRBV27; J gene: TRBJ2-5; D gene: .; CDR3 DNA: TGTGCCAGCAGTTTATGGGGGCTAGCAACAAGCAAAGAGACCCAGTACTTC; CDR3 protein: CASSLWGLATSKETQYF